This entry lists 8 T cell receptor beta chains sequenced from one sample in a study of early T cells in non-severe SARS-CoV-2 infection. TCRdb itself ran the 5' RACE reads through MiXCR, one entry per CDR3 protein. The sample yields 25,000 to 30,000 distinct CDR3 sequences, approximately 5.3% seen once. The sequenced material came from whole blood. Receptor source: an adult who was a healthcare worker with PCR-confirmed SARS-CoV-2 infection or an uninfected control (not recorded which).

The V call is TRBV20-1, the J call TRBJ2-3; D uncertain. Trimming removed 1 base at V and 4 bases at J, with 3 bases between. The CDR3 is 11 amino acids. Germline CDR1 reads DFQATT; CDR2 reads SNEGSKA (reference sequence). The CDR3 DNA reads TGCAGTGCTAGAGCCGCAGATACGCAGTATTTT. Translation: CSARAADTQYF.

In its sample, this clonotype was seen many times. The chain is built from TRBV10-2 and TRBJ2-1; D is perhaps TRBD2 (6 bases). Germline CDR1 is WSHSY and CDR2 is SAAADI. This CDR3 contains 13 residues. V gave up 6 bases and J gave up 5 bases, with 11 bases separating them. The CDR3 spells CASRGLLNNEQFF. CDR3 DNA: TGCGCCAGCAGGGGACTCCTCAACAATGAGCAGTTCTTC.

This clonotype was observed a few times. This rearrangement joins TRBV18 to TRBJ2-2; 10 nucleotides align to TRBD2. V was clipped by 0 bases and J by 5 bases; unmatched bases: 6. The germline CDR1 and CDR2 sequences are KGHSH and LQKENI. This CDR3 comprises 17 residues. CDR3 bases: TGTGCCAGCTCACCACCCAGACAAGCGGGAGGGACCGGGGAGCTGTTTTTT. Translated, it gives CASSPPRQAGGTGELFF.

The chain joins TRBV4-1 to TRBJ2-7; unclear D gene. CDR1 and CDR2 (germline): MGHRA, YSYEKL. Deletions cut 3 bases from V and 6 bases from J, with 18 bases between. The CDR3 contains 15 residues. The CDR3 loop reads CASSHTPTSGREQYF. CDR3 nucleotide sequence: TGCGCCAGCAGCCATACCCCGACCTCTGGACGCGAGCAGTACTTC.

This clonotype came up many times. The J gene is TRBJ2-2, the V gene TRBV20-1; D gene uncertain. V was pared by 2 bases and J by 6 bases, with 7 bases between. Germline CDR1 and CDR2: DFQATT and SNEGSKA (reference sequence). The CDR3 is made up of 12 amino acids. The CDR3 DNA reads as TGCAGTGCTAGACCGACGGCCGGGGAGCTGTTTTTT. Its translation is CSARPTAGELFF.

This clonotype was counted ten times or more. The V gene is TRBV19, the J gene TRBJ1-5; possibly TRBD1 for D (6 bases). With 6 bases removed from V and 2 bases from J, the gap between germline ends came to 11 bases. The CDR3 totals 14 residues. Per the germline V gene, CDR1 is LNHDA and CDR2 is SQIVND (reference sequence). This CDR3 reads CASSTQGGNQPQHF. CDR3 in DNA: TGTGCCAGTAGCACACAGGGAGGCAATCAGCCCCAGCATTTT.

By share, this clonotype counts as medium-sized. DNA for the CDR3: TGTGCCAGCAGCGTCCAGGGTACAGGGGCCAACGTCCTGACTTTC. Translated, it gives CASSVQGTGANVLTF. The chain employs TRBV9 and TRBJ2-6; possibly TRBD1 for D (5 bases). CDR1 is SGDLS, CDR2 YYNGEE, per germline. V was trimmed by 2 bases and J by 4 bases, leaving 10 bases between them. The CDR3 has 15 amino acids.

Ten or more counts support this clonotype. The chain combines TRBV6-6 with TRBJ1-4; D unclear. This CDR3 has 11 amino acids. In germline, CDR1 is MNHNY, CDR2 SVGAGI (reference sequence). V was pared by 6 bases and J by 4 bases, with 3 bases between. The CDR3 bases are TGTGCCAGCAGCCATAATGAAAAACTGTTTTTT. This codes for CASSHNEKLFF.